This T cell receptor beta chain was identified in a study of blood T cell repertoires in COVID-19. CDR1 GTSNPN and CDR2 SVGIG come from the germline V gene (reference sequence). Trimming removed 3 bases from V and 5 bases from J; junction bases left unmatched: 2. The CDR3 contains 13 residues. Authors' methods: Amplification of reference gene primers provided the estimated nucleated cell counts. Profiling relied on immunoSEQ multiplex PCR, and the TCRdb table lists in-frame clones only, not all of them. D and trimming come from the DNA, and the V and J calls and clone size come from that table. The sample consists of hundreds of thousands of clones, 85% to 90% of them appearing once.

This receptor was obtained from a young man who had recovered from COVID-19. This chain connects TRBV30 to TRBJ2-7, with 12 bases lining up with TRBD2. Input material: PBMCs or T cells enriched from blood (not recorded which). The DNA for the CDR3 is TGTGCCTGGAGACTAGCGGGAGGCCACGAGCAGTACTTC. It codes for CAWRLAGGHEQYF.